What follows are 3 T cell receptor beta chains derived from one specimen sequenced in a study of CD8+ T cells in alopecia areata. cDNA prepared by RNA extraction and subsequent reverse transcription served as the template for sequencing. Libraries were prepared by immunoSEQ multiplex PCR; TCRdb keeps only in-frame clonotypes and omits some of them. Among hundreds of thousands of clones, approximately 61% were seen once, and the ten largest hold around 1.2%. This sample comprised CD4+ T cells sorted from blood, obtained at week 0. The receptors derive from a human donor with alopecia areata.

In DNA form, the CDR3 reads TGTGCCAGCAGCGTAGTTTCAGGGAAATTCGATACGCAGTATTTT. Protein sequence: CASSVVSGKFDTQYF. The chain couples TRBV9 to TRBJ2-3; D possibly corresponds to TRBD1 (5 bases). V was pared by 0 bases and J by 6 bases, with 14 bases between. The CDR3 extends over 15 amino acids. CDR1 is SGDLS and CDR2 is YYNGEE in the germline V gene.

The V gene is TRBV5-1, the J gene TRBJ1-1; D call uncertain. The CDR3 has 11 residues. CDR1 SGHRS and CDR2 YFSETQ come from the germline V gene. V was cut by 1 base and J by 6 bases, with 4 bases left in between. The CDR3 DNA follows: TGCGCCAGCAGCTTGCCCCCTGAAGCTTTCTTT. Protein sequence: CASSLPPEAFF.

Concerning this clone itself: This sample also contains other DNA sequences that code for the same CDR3. The chain joins TRBV29-1 to TRBJ1-1, with D possibly being TRBD1 (6 bases). The V end lost 4 bases, the J end lost 2 bases, and 11 bases lay between the germline ends. The CDR3 has 13 residues. Germline V lookup: CDR1 SQVTM, CDR2 ANQGSEA. In nucleotides, the CDR3 is TGCAGCGTTGCCCGACAGGAAAACACTGAAGCTTTCTTT. Its translation is CSVARQENTEAFF.